Following are 13 T cell receptor beta chains from one sample sequenced in a study of low-dose radiotherapy and immunotherapy resistance in tumors. As for time point: after trial treatment. Treatment denoted: LDRT plus nivolumab, ipilimumab, low-dose cyclophosphamide and aspirin (RACIN trial). First-strand cDNA relied on TRAV- and TRBV-specific primers spanning alpha and beta chains. PCR amplification of the TCRs was performed with Phusion for 20 to 25 PCR cycles, and it relied on a constant-region primer together with a V-primer adapter. TCRdb recomputed calls from the reads with MiXCR, one row per CDR3 protein. Of around 80,000 distinct CDR3 sequences in the sample, 15% to 20% were seen once. Sequenced material: PBMCs, taken after low-dose radiotherapy plus immunotherapy. All receptors come from a male donor with prostate cancer.

The sample holds many counts of this clonotype. The V and J genes are TRBV7-2 and TRBJ2-3; TRBD2 might be the D (5 bases). Germline CDR1 and CDR2: SGHTA and FQGNSA. The CDR3 runs 12 residues. V lost 5 bases and J 9 bases, leaving 12 bases between the germline ends. The CDR3 spells CASSRVEGTQYF. The CDR3 DNA is TGTGCCAGCAGCCGGGTTGAGGGAACGCAGTATTTT. Full variable domain (remainder filled in from reference TRBV7-2 and TRBJ2-3): GAGVSQSPSNKVTEKGKDVELRCDPISGHTALYWYRQSLGQGLEFLIYFQGNSAPDKSGLPSDRFSAERTGGSVSTLTIQRTQQEDSAVYLCASSRVEGTQYFGPGTRLTVL.

This clonotype came up many times. The gene calls are TRBV29-1 and TRBJ2-1; 7 nucleotides agree with TRBD1. The CDR3 is 14 residues long. The germline V gene encodes CDR1 SQVTM and CDR2 ANQGSEA. The V and J ends lost 6 bases and 9 bases, in that order; junction bases with no gene match: 14. The CDR3 DNA follows: TGCAGCGTGCAGGGACAGAAGGGTATCGGTGAGCAGTTCTTC. Protein sequence: CSVQGQKGIGEQFF.

This clonotype was counted ten times or more. The chain carries TRBV27 and TRBJ2-1; unclear D gene. The germline V gene encodes CDR1 MNHEY and CDR2 SMNVEV (reference sequence). This CDR3 region has 15 residues. Trimming left V 0 bases short and J 4 bases short, with 10 bases between. CDR3 loop: CASSLSENHYNEQFF. The CDR3 DNA reads as TGTGCCAGCAGTTTATCGGAAAACCATTACAATGAGCAGTTCTTC.

The chain employs TRBV28 and TRBJ1-2; 8 bases are a match to TRBD1. The CDR3 loop spans 16 amino acids. Germline values: CDR1 MDHEN, CDR2 SYDVKM. V lost 5 bases to trimming and J lost 3 bases; unmatched junction nucleotides: 11. CDR3 sequence: CASSVSGGANDYGYTF. CDR3 nucleotides: TGTGCCAGCAGTGTGTCAGGGGGCGCGAATGACTATGGCTACACCTTC.

This clonotype was found many times. The chain recombines TRBV6-8 with TRBJ2-1, with TRBD2 matching over 10 bases. This CDR3 region has 15 residues. The V gene end was trimmed by 6 bases and the J gene end by 4 bases; junction bases not matched to a gene: 6. CDR1 and CDR2 (germline): MNHGY, SAAAGT. The CDR3 nucleotides are TGTGCCAGCAGACGAGCGGGAGGGCCTTACAATGAGCAGTTCTTC. This codes for CASRRAGGPYNEQFF.

Concerning this clonotype itself: A read error is likely here: a far larger clone is one base away. The CDR3 DNA is TGTGCCAGCAGCTTGGTAAGGGACTCCTACAATGAGCAGTTCTTC. Protein: CASSLVRDSYNEQFF. The chain uses TRBV5-4 and TRBJ2-1; D gene ambiguous. Germline V gene sequence: CDR1 SGHNT, CDR2 YYREEE (reference sequence). V dropped 0 bases and J dropped 0 bases, with 7 bases sitting between them. The CDR3 runs 15 residues.

This clonotype was seen many times. The V and J genes are TRBV7-8 and TRBJ2-1; D might be TRBD2 (5 bases). Trimming removed 3 bases from V and 3 bases from J, with 12 bases in between. From germline, CDR1 is SGHVS and CDR2 FQNEAQ. The CDR3 has 15 amino acids. CDR3 DNA sequence: TGTGCCAGCAGCTTCGGCACGGGAAGCTACAATGAGCAGTTCTTC. This gives the protein CASSFGTGSYNEQFF.

In its sample, this clonotype was seen many times. The genes are TRBV7-9 and TRBJ2-2, with 9 bases matching TRBD2. V gave up 4 bases and J gave up 1 base; unmatched junction bases: 7. This CDR3 has 17 amino acids. Germline CDR1 SEHNR, CDR2 FQNEAQ (reference sequence). DNA of the CDR3: TGTGCCAGCAGCTCGTCGGGACTAGCAAGGAACACCGGGGAGCTGTTTTTT. Encoded protein: CASSSSGLARNTGELFF.

The chain uses TRBV27 and TRBJ2-5; maybe TRBD2 (6 bases). Germline V gene data show CDR1 as MNHEY and CDR2 as SMNVEV (reference sequence). CDR3 length equals 15 residues. Trimming shortened V by 5 bases and J by 3 bases, and 16 bases separated the two germline ends. The CDR3 is CASSPDRDSEETQYF. The CDR3 bases are TGTGCCAGCAGTCCGGACCGGGACTCCGAAGAGACCCAGTACTTC.

This clonotype showed up many times. The J gene is TRBJ2-4, the V gene TRBV24-1, with 9 bases that match TRBD1. The germline gives CDR1 KGHDR, CDR2 SFDVKD. CDR3 length equals 17 residues. The V and J ends lost 3 bases and 0 bases, in that order; junction bases with no gene match: 5. In DNA form, the CDR3 reads TGTGCCACCAGTGATGGAACAGGGGGCTCAGCCAAAAACATTCAGTACTTC. It codes for CATSDGTGGSAKNIQYF.

Many counts were recorded for this clonotype. This chain's CDR3 is CASHGWSNNEQFF. In nucleotides, the CDR3 is TGTGCCAGCCACGGGTGGTCCAACAATGAGCAGTTCTTC. The V call is TRBV28, the J call TRBJ2-1, with unresolved D. CDR1 is MDHEN, CDR2 SYDVKM, per germline. The CDR3 runs 13 residues. Trimming left V 8 bases short and J 5 bases short, with 13 bases between.

This clonotype was seen at least ten times. The chain recombines TRBV5-1 with TRBJ2-7; 9 bases fit TRBD2. The CDR3 is made up of 19 amino acids. V dropped 0 bases and J dropped 3; count of bases not matched to a gene: 16. CDR1 is SGHRS and CDR2 is YFSETQ in the germline V gene. The chain's CDR3 is CASSLESPASGGRVYEQYF. Here the CDR3 DNA reads TGCGCCAGCAGCTTGGAGTCCCCCGCGAGCGGGGGGCGAGTCTACGAGCAGTACTTC.

Many counts were recorded for this clonotype. The gene calls are TRBV14 and TRBJ2-1; D call uncertain. V was clipped by 4 bases and J by 9 bases, with 10 bases between them. Germline V gives CDR1 SGHDN, CDR2 FVKESK. The length of the CDR3 is 12 residues. CDR3 nucleotides: TGTGCCAGCAGCCCCACGGGTTCTGAGCAGTTCTTC. This gives the protein CASSPTGSEQFF. The entire variable domain, with the rest obtained from reference TRBV14 and TRBJ2-1, is as follows: EAGVTQFPSHSVIEKGQTVTLRCDPISGHDNLYWYRRVMGKEIKFLLHFVKESKQDESGMPNNRFLAERTGGTYSTLKVQPAELEDSGVYFCASSPTGSEQFFGPGTRLTVL.